This TCR beta chain was documented in a study of STAT5B mutations in CD4+ large granular lymphocyte leukemia. Study findings and constraints: Without putative leukemic clones, patient CD4-sorted repertoires remained more clonal than healthy CD4+ repertoires. Main leukemic clonotypes were patient-specific, but roughly 26% appeared at low frequency elsewhere.

The germline gives CDR1 SGHTA, CDR2 FQGNSA. V was pared by 1 base and J by 4 bases, with 11 bases between. There are 15 residues in the CDR3. Healthy controls were blood donor buffy coats. The method was immunoSEQ multiplex PCR; TCRdb's version includes in-frame clones alone and lacks a portion of them. Of about 31,000 clones listed, about three quarters are singletons. Turning to this clone: The antigen is not known.

The V and J genes are TRBV7-2 and TRBJ1-5; perhaps TRBD1 as D (6 bases). The receptor was isolated from a human donor in good health. The sample taken for sequencing was CD4+ T cells from blood buffy coats. CDR3 bases: TGTGCCAGCAGCTTAGGGGGGCAAGAGAATCAGCCCCAGCATTTT. Its translation: CASSLGGQENQPQHF. The full variable domain, rest sourced from reference TRBV7-2 and TRBJ1-5, is GAGVSQSPSNKVTEKGKDVELRCDPISGHTALYWYRQSLGQGLEFLIYFQGNSAPDKSGLPSDRFSAERTGGSVSTLTIQRTQQEDSAVYLCASSLGGQENQPQHFGDGTRLSIL.